This note documents a single T cell receptor (beta chain) sequence. The entry originates in a study of blood T cell repertoires in COVID-19. Study in general: The samples span acute and convalescent COVID-19 from the United States, Italy and Spain. PBMCs, B-cell-depleted T cells, or T cells were the source of the cDNA or gDNA that made up the material.

Original methodology: Reference gene primer amplification gave estimated nucleated cell counts. The repertoire was sequenced with immunoSEQ multiplex PCR; TCRdb's copy has only in-frame clones and lacks some. The V and J calls and clone size are taken from that table; D and trimming were inferred from the DNA. The sample has about 98,000 clones, over 70% seen once; the top ten hold around 22%. The source of this sequence is a man in his 70s with acute or convalescent COVID-19. The sequenced sample consisted of peripheral blood.

CDR3 bases: TGTGCCAGCAGCTTAGGGAGAGACAGGGACGAAGAGACCCAGTACTTC. It is translated as CASSLGRDRDEETQYF. This chain joins TRBV7-9 and TRBJ2-5, with 7 positions matching TRBD1. Germline CDR1 reads SEHNR; CDR2 reads FQNEAQ (reference sequence). The CDR3 is 16 amino acids. The trim removed 1 base at V and 3 bases at J, leaving 8 bases unmatched. The variable domain in full, with the rest retrieved from reference TRBV7-9 and TRBJ2-5, is DTGVSQNPRHKITKRGQNVTFRCDPISEHNRLYWYRQTLGQGPEFLTYFQNEAQLEKSRLLSDRFSAERPKGSFSTLEIQRTEQGDSAMYLCASSLGRDRDEETQYFGPGTRLLVL.